This entry lists 18 T cell receptor beta chains sequenced from one sample in a study of control samples from healthy donors and cancer patients (dated by TCRdb to the early 2020s). The library was generated by the immunoSEQ multiplex PCR assay. Imported from immuneACCESS, the table was reduced by TCRdb to in-frame sequences with V and J called. These copies leave out some clones; in studies compared against another copy, an unresolved V gene accounts for under half, and the cause of the remainder is not known. This sample is represented by tens of thousands of clones; around 94% of them were singletons. The ten largest clones take up about 4% of the sample. The sequencing sample was made of blood. These receptor sequences come from a man aged 25-45 years in good health.

V and J are TRBV19 and TRBJ2-1; 8 nucleotides align to TRBD2. The V and J ends lost 5 bases and 6 bases, in that order; junction bases with no gene match: 3. Per the germline V gene, CDR1 is LNHDA and CDR2 is SQIVND (reference sequence). The CDR3 runs 13 residues. The CDR3 spells CASSERGTNEQFF. As DNA, the CDR3 is TGTGCCAGTAGTGAGCGGGGGACCAATGAGCAGTTCTTC.

J is TRBJ2-5 and V is TRBV9, with TRBD2 identical over 9 bases. CDR1 is SGDLS and CDR2 is YYNGEE in the germline V gene. CDR3 length: 15 amino acids. With 0 bases clipped from V and 5 bases from J, the junction kept 5 bases outside the gene matches. The CDR3 DNA follows: TGTGCCAGCAGCGTAGTAGCGGGAGATTGGGAGACCCAGTACTTC. Translated: CASSVVAGDWETQYF. Full variable domain (rest looked up from reference TRBV9 and TRBJ2-5): DSGVTQTPKHLITATGQRVTLRCSPRSGDLSVYWYQQSLDQGLQFLIQYYNGEERAKGNILERFSAQQFPDLHSELNLSSLELGDSALYFCASSVVAGDWETQYFGPGTRLLVL.

The V and J genes are TRBV18 and TRBJ2-5; 8 bases are shared with TRBD2. V gave up 0 bases and J gave up 2 bases; unmatched junction bases: 2. Germline loops: CDR1 KGHSH, CDR2 LQKENI. The CDR3 loop spans 15 amino acids. CDR3 DNA: TGTGCCAGCTCACCACCCCAGCGGGGGCAAGAGACCCAGTACTTC. Translating it yields CASSPPQRGQETQYF.

The CDR3 region has the DNA TGTGCCAGCAGCTTATCCGAAACCTACGAGCAGTACTTC. This codes for CASSLSETYEQYF. This chain links TRBV7-6 with TRBJ2-7; D is undetermined. The germline V gene has CDR1 SGHVS and CDR2 FNYEAQ. The CDR3 extends over 13 amino acids. V lost 2 bases to trimming and J lost 2 bases, with 7 bases between them.

V gene TRBV2 combines with J gene TRBJ1-1; 7 bases align to TRBD1. The germline V gene has CDR1 SNHLY and CDR2 FYNNEI. V trimming: 10 bases; J trimming: 0 bases; junction bases outside the gene matches: 11. CDR3 size: 15 residues. The CDR3 reads CANGRQGVMNTEAFF. Written as DNA, the CDR3 is TGTGCCAACGGGCGACAGGGAGTTATGAACACTGAAGCTTTCTTT. The full variable domain, rest sourced from reference TRBV2 and TRBJ1-1, is EPEVTQTPSHQVTQMGQEVILRCVPISNHLYFYWYRQILGQKVEFLVSFYNNEISEKSEIFDDQFSVERPDGSNFTLKIRSTKLEDSAMYFCANGRQGVMNTEAFFGQGTRLTVV.

This chain joins TRBV7-9 and TRBJ2-3, with 12 bases matching TRBD2. CDR1 SEHNR and CDR2 FQNEAQ come from the germline V gene (reference sequence). V lost 1 base and J lost 6; bases outside the gene matches: 8. This CDR3 has 17 amino acids. The CDR3 reads CASSLVLAGGSLDTQYF. CDR3 bases: TGTGCCAGCAGCTTAGTCCTAGCGGGGGGGTCTTTGGATACGCAGTATTTT.

V and J are TRBV3-1 (or the pseudogene TRBV3-2) and TRBJ2-1; TRBD1 agrees at 11 bases. The CDR3 runs to 16 residues. With 1 base clipped from V and 13 bases from J, the junction kept 12 bases outside the gene matches. Germline-derived CDR1 and CDR2 are LGHDT and YNNKEL (reference sequence). CDR3 in amino acids: CASSQGTGGALGAQFF. The CDR3 region has the DNA TGTGCCAGCAGCCAAGGGACAGGGGGCGCCTTGGGCGCCCAGTTCTTC.

This chain joins TRBV27 and TRBJ2-1; D tentatively reads TRBD1 or TRBD2 (5 bases each). This CDR3 comprises 11 residues. CDR1 MNHEY and CDR2 SMNVEV come from the germline V gene (reference sequence). The V and J ends lost 5 bases and 9 bases respectively, with 8 bases between them. This chain's CDR3 is CASSRGREQFF. Here the CDR3 DNA reads TGTGCCAGCAGTAGGGGACGTGAGCAGTTCTTC.

The V gene is TRBV28, the J gene TRBJ2-4; TRBD2 is a possible D gene (5 bases). Deletions cut 9 bases from V and 4 bases from J, with 19 bases between. Germline V CDR1 and CDR2: MDHEN, SYDVKM. This CDR3 has 15 amino acids. The CDR3 spells CASEAGSGNKNIQYF. In nucleotides, the CDR3 is TGTGCCAGTGAGGCGGGCAGCGGAAATAAAAACATTCAGTACTTC.

The gene calls are TRBV6-1 and TRBJ2-7; D unclear. The V end was cut by 2 bases, the J end by 6 bases, with 14 bases between. CDR3 size: 14 residues. Looked up from germline, CDR1 is MNHNS and CDR2 is SASEGT. The CDR3 DNA reads as TGTGCCAGCAGTGAATGGAAGGGTGTGGGCGAGCAGTACTTC. It translates to CASSEWKGVGEQYF.

The CDR3 reads CAWSALDFSNQPQHF. The DNA of the CDR3 is TGTGCCTGGAGCGCCCTGGACTTTAGCAATCAGCCCCAGCATTTT. The gene calls are TRBV30 and TRBJ1-5; D not resolved. Trimming pared 3 bases from V and 0 bases from J, leaving 12 bases between. Germline lookup yields CDR1 GTSNPN and CDR2 SVGIG (reference sequence). CDR3 length: 15 residues.

This rearrangement joins TRBV7-9 to TRBJ1-2; TRBD1 matches at 8 bases. Losses at the gene ends were 5 bases for V and 7 bases for J; bases not matched to a gene: 6. The CDR3 spans 13 residues. Germline V CDR1 and CDR2: SEHNR, FQNEAQ (reference sequence). CDR3 region: CASSVTGGLGYTF. The CDR3 region has the DNA TGTGCCAGCAGCGTTACAGGGGGTCTTGGCTACACCTTC.

The rearrangement uses TRBV3-1 (or the pseudogene TRBV3-2) and TRBJ2-1; a possible D gene is TRBD1 (6 bases). CDR3 length: 16 residues. Looked up from germline, CDR1 is LGHDT and CDR2 is YNNKEL (reference sequence). V lost 1 base to trimming and J lost 7 bases, with 17 bases between them. The CDR3 here is CASSQGAGEGGNEQFF. CDR3 coding DNA: TGTGCCAGCAGCCAAGGGGCAGGGGAAGGTGGGAATGAGCAGTTCTTC.

The CDR3 nucleotides are TGCGCCAGCAGTGACTATTCCGAGCAGTACTTC. Translated, it gives CASSDYSEQYF. The chain employs TRBV10-2 and TRBJ2-7; D is undetermined. V was cut by 3 bases and J by 6 bases, with 6 bases left in between. Germline V gene sequence: CDR1 WSHSY, CDR2 SAAADI. This CDR3 is built from 11 residues.

This chain connects TRBV7-2 to TRBJ2-2; 9 bases match TRBD2. Germline V gene data show CDR1 as SGHTA and CDR2 as FQGNSA. The CDR3 has 16 amino acids. The V and J ends lost 3 bases and 2 bases, in that order; junction bases with no gene match: 4. The DNA of the CDR3 is TGTGCCAGCAGCTTCGTAGCGGGAGTAAACACCGGGGAGCTGTTTTTT. As protein: CASSFVAGVNTGELFF.

The CDR3 sequence is CASSWGRVAGASYGYTF. The CDR3 DNA reads as TGTGCCAGCAGCTGGGGTAGGGTGGCAGGGGCAAGCTATGGCTACACCTTC. The chain links TRBV5-6 to TRBJ1-2, with D possibly matching TRBD1 (6 bases). The germline V gene encodes CDR1 SGHDT and CDR2 YYEEEE. The V end lost 3 bases, the J end lost 4 bases, and 22 bases lay between the germline ends. The CDR3 spans 17 residues.

V is TRBV25-1 and J is TRBJ2-2; D assignment may be TRBD1 or TRBD2 (5 bases each). The CDR3 is 14 residues long. The germline V gene has CDR1 MGHDK and CDR2 SYGVNS. V was pared by 1 base and J by 11 bases, with 14 bases between. Written as DNA, the CDR3 is TGTGCCAGCAGTGAATTGATCGGGGCGCGAGAGCTGTTTTTT. Its protein product is CASSELIGARELFF. Full variable domain (outside the CDR3, taken from reference TRBV25-1 and TRBJ2-2): EADIYQTPRYLVIGTGKKITLECSQTMGHDKMYWYQQDPGMELHLIHYSYGVNSTEKGDLSSESTVSRIRTEHFPLTLESARPSHTSQYLCASSELIGARELFFGEGSRLTVL.

Points on this clone: The same CDR3 also results from other DNA sequences found in this sample. This chain connects TRBV10-2 to TRBJ1-1; D unclear. V gave up 4 bases and J gave up 6 bases, with 12 bases separating them. The germline CDR1 and CDR2 sequences are WSHSY and SAAADI. The CDR3 contains 13 residues. DNA of the CDR3: TGCGCCAGCAGTGTCGCTGGGATCGCTGAAGCTTTCTTT. Its protein product is CASSVAGIAEAFF.